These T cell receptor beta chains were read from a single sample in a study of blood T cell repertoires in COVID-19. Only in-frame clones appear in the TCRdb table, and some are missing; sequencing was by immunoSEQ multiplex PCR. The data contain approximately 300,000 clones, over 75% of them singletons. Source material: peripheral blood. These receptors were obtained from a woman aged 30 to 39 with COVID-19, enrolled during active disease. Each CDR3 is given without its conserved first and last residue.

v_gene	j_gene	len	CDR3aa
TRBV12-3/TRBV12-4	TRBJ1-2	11	ASSPQGPYGYT
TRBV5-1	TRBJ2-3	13	ASSFPGGSTDTQY
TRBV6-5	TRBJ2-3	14	ASSYSASGKRDTQY
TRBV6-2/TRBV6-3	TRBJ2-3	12	ASSLAGSTDTQY
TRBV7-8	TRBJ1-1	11	ASSLYMNTEAF
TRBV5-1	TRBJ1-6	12	ASSRQGADSPLH
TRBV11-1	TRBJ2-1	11	ASSSGPHFEQF
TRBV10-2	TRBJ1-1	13	ASSWTGTMNTEAF
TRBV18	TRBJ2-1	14	ASSPAGVHSYNEQF
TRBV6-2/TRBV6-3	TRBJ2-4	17	ASSYRTGSSDLAKNIQY
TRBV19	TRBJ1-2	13	ATLGTGGANYGYT
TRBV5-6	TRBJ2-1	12	ASSLVQIPHEQF
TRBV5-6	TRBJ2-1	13	ASSRTSGSYNEQF
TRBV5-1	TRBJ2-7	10	ASSLGTGPRF
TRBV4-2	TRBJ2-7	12	ASSQAAGATEQY
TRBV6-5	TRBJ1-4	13	ASSYRTETNEKLF
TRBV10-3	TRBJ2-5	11	ATNGQPRETQY
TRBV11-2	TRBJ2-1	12	ATSTRTTYNEQF
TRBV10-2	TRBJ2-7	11	ASASGGTYEQY
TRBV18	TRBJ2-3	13	ASSPTSGITDTQY
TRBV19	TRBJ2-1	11	ASSGAPGDEQF
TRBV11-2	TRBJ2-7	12	ASSSLAGTYEQY
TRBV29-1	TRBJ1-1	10	SVGTGEDEAF
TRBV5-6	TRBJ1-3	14	ASSILTLFSGNTIY
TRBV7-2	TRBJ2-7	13	ASSLVQGSSYEQY
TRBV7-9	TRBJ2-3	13	ASTLSGRASDTQY
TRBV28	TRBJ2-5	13	ASSLLAGPVETQY
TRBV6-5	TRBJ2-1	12	ASRAGGAYNEQF
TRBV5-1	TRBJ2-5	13	ASSTRDSSQETQY
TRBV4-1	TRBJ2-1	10	ASSQAPAKQF
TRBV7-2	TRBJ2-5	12	ASSWGQGGETQY
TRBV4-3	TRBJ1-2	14	ASSQRLQGARDGYT
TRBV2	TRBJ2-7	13	ASRLLASGSYEQY
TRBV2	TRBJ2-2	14	ASSALGTGNTGELF
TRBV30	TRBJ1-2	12	AWSPPRGARGYT
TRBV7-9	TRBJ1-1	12	ASSPGTGGLGAF
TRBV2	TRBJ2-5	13	ASSENSGRRETQY
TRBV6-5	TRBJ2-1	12	ASSYSEGYNEQF
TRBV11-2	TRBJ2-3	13	ASSLAGGLVDTQY
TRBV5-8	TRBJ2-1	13	ASSDGTSGDNEQF
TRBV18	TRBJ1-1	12	ASSRDRASTEAF
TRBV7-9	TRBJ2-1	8	ASSRNEQF
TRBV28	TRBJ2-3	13	ASSLTSTSTDTQY
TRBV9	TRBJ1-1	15	ASSVVPRQGLGTEAF
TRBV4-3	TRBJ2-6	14	ASSQIFRSGANVLT
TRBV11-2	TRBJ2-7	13	ASSPDSSPAYEQY
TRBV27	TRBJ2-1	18	ASSLSGLAGAKYSYNEQF